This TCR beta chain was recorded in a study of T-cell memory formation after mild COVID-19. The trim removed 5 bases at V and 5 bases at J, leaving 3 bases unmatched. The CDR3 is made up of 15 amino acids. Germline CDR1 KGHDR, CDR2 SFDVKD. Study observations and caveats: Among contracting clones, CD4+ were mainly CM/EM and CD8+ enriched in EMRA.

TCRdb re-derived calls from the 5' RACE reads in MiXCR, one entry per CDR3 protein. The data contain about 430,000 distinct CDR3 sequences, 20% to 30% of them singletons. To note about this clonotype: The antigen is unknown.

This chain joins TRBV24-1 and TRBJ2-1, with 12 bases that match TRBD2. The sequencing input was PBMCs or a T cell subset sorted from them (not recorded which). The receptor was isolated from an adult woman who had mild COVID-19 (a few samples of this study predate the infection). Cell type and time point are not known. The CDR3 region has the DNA TGTGCCACCAGTGTCAGGACTAGCGGGGACAATGAGCAGTTCTTC. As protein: CATSVRTSGDNEQFF.